This TCR beta chain was found in a study of cytomegalovirus exposure and HLA in healthy donors. Study-wide context: The early release's HLA-typed donors yielded approximately 85 million unique TCRs. Regarding the study as a whole: The classifier, whose performance was assessed in both the original and validation cohorts, reportedly diagnosed cytomegalovirus status with high specificity and sensitivity.

Points on this clone: Antigen specificity is unknown.

The CDR3 is 13 residues long. The V gene lost 11 bases and the J gene lost 4 bases, with 12 bases spanning the gap. Germline V gene data show CDR1 as SEHNR and CDR2 as FQNEAQ (reference sequence). In the PCR, 60 Vbeta and 13 Jbeta primers were used. Assay: immunoSEQ multiplex PCR; the TCRdb copy retains only in-frame clones and omits some. The sample includes 150,000 to 200,000 clones, around 68% of them seen just once. Healthy bone marrow donors formed the donor group. The sequence was collected from a girl aged 5-17 years in good health and CMV-seronegative. The V gene is TRBV7-9, the J gene TRBJ2-6; D is ambiguous. Sequenced input: PBMCs. This chain's CDR3 is CASLPSGANVLTF. CDR3 coding DNA: TGTGCCTCACTCCCGTCAGGGGCCAACGTCCTGACTTTC.